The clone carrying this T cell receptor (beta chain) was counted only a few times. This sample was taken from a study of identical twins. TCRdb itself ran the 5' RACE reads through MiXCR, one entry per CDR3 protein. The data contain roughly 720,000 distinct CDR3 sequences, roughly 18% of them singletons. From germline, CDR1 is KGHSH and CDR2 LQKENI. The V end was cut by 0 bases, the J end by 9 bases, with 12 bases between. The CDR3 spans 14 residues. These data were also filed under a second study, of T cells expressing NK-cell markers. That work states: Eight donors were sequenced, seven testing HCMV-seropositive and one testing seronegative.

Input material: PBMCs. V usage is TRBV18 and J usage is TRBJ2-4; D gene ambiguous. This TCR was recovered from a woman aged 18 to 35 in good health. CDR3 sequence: CASSPPNMVTIQYF. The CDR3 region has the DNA TGTGCCAGCTCACCACCAAATATGGTTACCATTCAGTACTTC.